A single sample is the source of the 28 T cell receptor beta chains below, sequenced in a study of cytomegalovirus exposure and HLA in healthy donors. PCR was performed using 60 Vbeta and 13 Jbeta primers. The assay was immunoSEQ multiplex PCR, and TCRdb's table has in-frame clones only and misses some. The sample consists of 100,000 to 150,000 clones, around 68% of them appearing once. Input material: PBMCs. Receptor source: a man aged 35 to 55 in good health and CMV-seropositive.

The genes are TRBV7-3 and TRBJ2-7; 8 bases agree with TRBD2. CDR3 length: 15 residues. V was clipped by 2 bases and J by 3 bases; unmatched bases: 6. Germline V gene data show CDR1 as SGHTA and CDR2 as FQGTGA. Here the CDR3 DNA reads TGTGCCAGCAGCTTACGGGGGGGCCCTAGCTACGAGCAGTACTTC. Encoded protein: CASSLRGGPSYEQYF.

The DNA for the CDR3 is TGTGCCAGCAGCTTAGCTGGGACAGGGCTCTATGGCTACACCTTC. Translation gives CASSLAGTGLYGYTF. The gene calls are TRBV13 and TRBJ1-2; 9 bases fit TRBD1. The CDR3 is 15 amino acids. Looked up from germline, CDR1 is PRHDT and CDR2 is FYEKMQ (reference sequence). Trimming cost V 1 base and J 4 bases; bases outside gene matches: 4. The full variable domain, its missing parts supplied by reference TRBV13 and TRBJ1-2, is AAGVIQSPRHLIKEKRETATLKCYPIPRHDTVYWYQQGPGQDPQFLISFYEKMQSDKGSIPDRFSAQQFSDYHSELNMSSLELGDSALYFCASSLAGTGLYGYTFGSGTRLTVV.

This clone was counted between two and nine times. The chain uses TRBV7-2 and TRBJ2-7; D is unclear. This CDR3 is built from 14 residues. V lost 3 bases to trimming and J lost 3 bases, with 12 bases between them. Germline assignment: CDR1 SGHTA and CDR2 FQGNSA. The CDR3: CASSFGVHNYEQYF. Here the CDR3 DNA reads TGTGCCAGCAGCTTTGGAGTACATAACTACGAGCAGTACTTC.

The chain has TRBV28 and TRBJ1-6, with D maybe TRBD1 (6 bases). This CDR3 is 16 amino acids long. Trimming pared 5 bases from V and 6 bases from J, leaving 17 bases between. Germline values: CDR1 MDHEN, CDR2 SYDVKM. As DNA, the CDR3 is TGTGCCAGCAGTGATTTCGGACAGAGCCTTAATTCACCCCTCCACTTT. It encodes CASSDFGQSLNSPLHF. The full variable domain, with the rest looked up from reference TRBV28 and TRBJ1-6, is DVKVTQSSRYLVKRTGEKVFLECVQDMDHENMFWYRQDPGLGLRLIYFSYDVKMKEKGDIPEGYSVSREKKERFSLILESASTNQTSMYLCASSDFGQSLNSPLHFGNGTRLTVT.

This chain links TRBV7-2 with TRBJ1-6; no firm D call. The CDR3 has 14 amino acids. Trimming pared 3 bases from V and 12 bases from J, leaving 15 bases between. Germline values: CDR1 SGHTA, CDR2 FQGNSA. The CDR3 loop is CASSLEAGRVPLHF. The CDR3 DNA is TGTGCCAGCAGCTTGGAGGCGGGTAGGGTACCCCTCCACTTT.

The chain couples TRBV5-1 to TRBJ2-3, with D maybe TRBD2 (6 bases). Germline lookup yields CDR1 SGHRS and CDR2 YFSETQ. The CDR3 spans 15 residues. Deletions cut 4 bases from V and 0 bases from J, with 12 bases between. CDR3 in amino acids: CASSPGVISTDTQYF. The CDR3 nucleotides are TGCGCCAGCAGCCCGGGAGTCATTAGCACAGATACGCAGTATTTT.

V and J are TRBV4-2 and TRBJ2-5, with 7 bases fitting TRBD1. Germline trimming cut 3 bases from V and 10 bases from J; bases unmatched to any gene: 17. Germline assignment: CDR1 LGHNA and CDR2 YNFKEQ. This CDR3 is 16 amino acids long. The CDR3 coding sequence is TGTGCCAGCAGCCAGCGACTCGGCCCCCGACAGGGCCACCAGTACTTC. Translated, it gives CASSQRLGPRQGHQYF.

V and J are TRBV6-5 and TRBJ1-1; D gene ambiguous. Trimming removed 2 bases at V and 7 bases at J, with 14 bases between. Germline V gene sequence: CDR1 MNHEY, CDR2 SVGAGI. The CDR3 length is 14 residues. The CDR3, as DNA: TGTGCCAGCAGTTACGTCATCGGCGAGGGTGAAGCTTTCTTT. Protein product: CASSYVIGEGEAFF.

This chain joins TRBV4-3 and TRBJ2-1, with TRBD1 as a possible D gene (5 bases). The CDR3 has 17 amino acids. V dropped 1 base and J dropped 4 bases, with 17 bases sitting between them. Per the germline V gene, CDR1 is LGHNA and CDR2 is YSLEER. CDR3 amino acids: CASSQVWGGVGYNEQFF. The CDR3 DNA is TGCGCCAGCAGCCAAGTATGGGGCGGAGTGGGATACAATGAGCAGTTCTTC.

This chain uses TRBV11-2 with TRBJ2-5; D possibly corresponds to TRBD2 (5 bases). This CDR3 has 15 amino acids. Germline V gene lookup returns CDR1 SGHAT and CDR2 FQNNGV. V gave up 5 bases and J gave up 0 bases, with 13 bases separating them. For the CDR3, the DNA is TGTGCCAGCAGCCGGCCGAGGGCAGACCAAGAGACCCAGTACTTC. Translation: CASSRPRADQETQYF.

The rearrangement uses TRBV7-6 and TRBJ1-2; no clear D gene. The CDR3 is made up of 15 amino acids. Germline V gene lookup returns CDR1 SGHVS and CDR2 FNYEAQ. V dropped 5 bases and J dropped 0 bases, with 13 bases sitting between them. As DNA, the CDR3 is TGTGCCAGCAGCCCCGGTAGAGGTACTAACTATGGCTACACCTTC. Protein product: CASSPGRGTNYGYTF.

The rearrangement joins TRBV27 to TRBJ1-2, with 9 bases that match TRBD1. Germline trimming cut 1 base from V and 4 bases from J; bases unmatched to any gene: 13. The CDR3 is 18 amino acids. Germline CDR1 is MNHEY and CDR2 is SMNVEV (reference sequence). The CDR3 region is CASSLWGTGTGKGYGYTF. In DNA, the CDR3 is TGTGCCAGCAGTTTATGGGGGACCGGGACAGGGAAAGGCTATGGCTACACCTTC.

Only one count was recorded for this clone. The J gene is TRBJ1-2, the V gene TRBV5-4; D is perhaps TRBD1 (6 bases). CDR1 is SGHNT, CDR2 YYREEE, per germline (reference sequence). The V end was cut by 4 bases, the J end by 5 bases, with 12 bases between. This CDR3 spans 13 amino acids. The CDR3 region is CASSAGTRYGYTF. In nucleotides, the CDR3 is TGTGCCAGCAGCGCCGGGACACGATATGGCTACACCTTC.

This clone was seen only a few times. The V call is TRBV5-1, the J call TRBJ1-1, with D tentatively TRBD1 (5 bases). The length of the CDR3 is 15 residues. From germline, CDR1 is SGHRS and CDR2 YFSETQ. V was pared by 0 bases and J by 4 bases, with 13 bases between. This chain's CDR3 is CASSLVGGKGTEAFF. CDR3 coding DNA: TGCGCCAGCAGCTTGGTGGGGGGAAAGGGCACTGAAGCTTTCTTT.

This clone was recorded a few times. The rearrangement uses TRBV5-1 and TRBJ2-7; no clear D. CDR1 and CDR2 from the germline V gene are SGHRS and YFSETQ. Trimming removed 0 bases at V and 9 bases at J, with 13 bases between. CDR3 length: 13 amino acids. CDR3 nucleotides: TGCGCCAGCAGCTTGGCCCTATCCTCTCCGCAGTACTTC. Encoded protein: CASSLALSSPQYF.

This chain uses TRBV9 with TRBJ2-5; 9 bases are a match to TRBD1. Germline CDR1 SGDLS, CDR2 YYNGEE. V shed 3 bases and J 5 bases; nucleotides not matched to a gene: 8. The CDR3 length is 15 residues. CDR3 loop: CASSAGRTGVETQYF. In DNA, the CDR3 is TGTGCCAGCAGCGCGGGGAGGACAGGGGTCGAGACCCAGTACTTC. Looking up the rest from reference TRBV9 and TRBJ2-5 gives the full variable domain: DSGVTQTPKHLITATGQRVTLRCSPRSGDLSVYWYQQSLDQGLQFLIQYYNGEERAKGNILERFSAQQFPDLHSELNLSSLELGDSALYFCASSAGRTGVETQYFGPGTRLLVL.

The J gene is TRBJ2-1, the V gene TRBV14; the match to TRBD2 covers 9 bases. The germline V gene has CDR1 SGHDN and CDR2 FVKESK. The CDR3 is 16 amino acids. The V gene end was trimmed by 5 bases and the J gene end by 5 bases; junction bases not matched to a gene: 10. The CDR3 region has the DNA TGTGCCAGCAGCTGGACCTTAGCGGGAGTAAACAATGAGCAGTTCTTC. It specifies CASSWTLAGVNNEQFF.

This clone was seen only a few times. The chain couples TRBV7-3 to TRBJ2-1; TRBD1 matches 8 bases. The CDR3 has 15 residues. V dropped 5 bases and J dropped 4; count of bases not matched to a gene: 7. CDR1 and CDR2 from the germline V gene are SGHTA and FQGTGA. The CDR3 DNA sequence: TGTGCCAGCAGCCAGAGGCAGGGGGCGTACAATGAGCAGTTCTTC. Translated, it gives CASSQRQGAYNEQFF.

The gene calls are TRBV5-1 and TRBJ2-7; 14 bases agree with TRBD2. Germline assignment: CDR1 SGHRS and CDR2 YFSETQ. With 3 bases clipped from V and 5 bases from J, the junction kept 7 bases outside the gene matches. CDR3 length: 16 amino acids. CDR3 in amino acids: CASSWKTSGRADEQYF. The DNA of the CDR3 is TGCGCCAGCAGCTGGAAGACTAGCGGGAGGGCCGACGAGCAGTACTTC.

The V gene is TRBV7-8, the J gene TRBJ2-7; TRBD1 might be the D (6 bases). The CDR3 sequence is 13 residues long. Germline V gene data show CDR1 as SGHVS and CDR2 as FQNEAQ. Trimming took off 5 bases at V and 2 bases at J, with 10 bases between the two ends. CDR3 residues: CASSRGQTYEQYF. CDR3 nucleotide sequence: TGTGCCAGCAGCCGAGGACAGACCTACGAGCAGTACTTC.

V is TRBV9 and J is TRBJ2-7, with 7 bases identical to TRBD1. Germline CDR1 reads SGDLS; CDR2 reads YYNGEE. The CDR3 runs 14 residues. Trimming took 2 bases from V and 3 from J; bases not matched to a gene: 5. CDR3: CASSVGTEDYEQYF. For the CDR3, the DNA is TGTGCCAGCAGCGTCGGGACAGAGGACTACGAGCAGTACTTC.

This rearrangement joins TRBV5-1 to TRBJ1-5; 7 bases are shared with TRBD1. This CDR3 comprises 15 residues. The V segment lost 5 bases and the J segment 4 bases; nucleotides outside the gene matches: 9. CDR1 is SGHRS, CDR2 YFSETQ, per germline. The CDR3 here is CASREGTVGNQPQHF. For the CDR3, the DNA is TGCGCCAGCAGGGAGGGGACAGTGGGGAATCAGCCCCAGCATTTT. Variable domain in full (rest from reference TRBV5-1 and TRBJ1-5): KAGVTQTPRYLIKTRGQQVTLSCSPISGHRSVSWYQQTPGQGLQFLFEYFSETQRNKGNFPGRFSGRQFSNSRSEMNVSTLELGDSALYLCASREGTVGNQPQHFGDGTRLSIL.

The V call is TRBV30, the J call TRBJ2-7; D possibly corresponds to TRBD1 (7 bases). Germline CDR1 reads GTSNPN; CDR2 reads SVGIG (reference sequence). The CDR3 runs to 15 residues. Trimming removed 2 bases at V and 5 bases at J, with 19 bases between. Here the CDR3 reads CAWSFPEQGRHEQYF. For the CDR3, the DNA is TGTGCCTGGAGTTTCCCCGAACAGGGGAGGCACGAGCAGTACTTC. Together with reference TRBV30 and TRBJ2-7, the CDR3 gives the full variable domain: SQTIHQWPATLVQPVGSPLSLECTVEGTSNPNLYWYRQAAGRGLQLLFYSVGIGQISSEVPQNLSASRPQDRQFILSSKKLLLSDSGFYLCAWSFPEQGRHEQYFGPGTRLTVT.

The chain combines TRBV7-2 with TRBJ1-4; possibly TRBD1 for D (6 bases). The CDR3 sequence is 16 residues long. CDR1 is SGHTA and CDR2 is FQGNSA in the germline V gene. Trimming pared 1 base from V and 3 bases from J, leaving 12 bases between. The CDR3 region is CASSLGWGLSNEKLFF. DNA for the CDR3: TGTGCCAGCAGCTTAGGATGGGGGCTGTCTAATGAAAAACTGTTTTTT. Supplemented by reference TRBV7-2 and TRBJ1-4, the full variable domain reads GAGVSQSPSNKVTEKGKDVELRCDPISGHTALYWYRQSLGQGLEFLIYFQGNSAPDKSGLPSDRFSAERTGGSVSTLTIQRTQQEDSAVYLCASSLGWGLSNEKLFFGSGTQLSVL.

This clone was picked up one time. The CDR3 here is CASSGLTPGAGELFF. Written as DNA, the CDR3 is TGTGCCAGCAGTGGGCTCACCCCAGGGGCCGGGGAGCTGTTTTTT. The chain has TRBV6-1 and TRBJ2-2; D is perhaps TRBD1 (6 bases). From germline, CDR1 is MNHNS and CDR2 SASEGT. The CDR3 has 15 amino acids. The ends were cut back, 4 bases at V and 6 bases at J, with 15 bases in the middle.

V gene TRBV19 combines with J gene TRBJ1-5, with 12 positions matching TRBD1. CDR1 and CDR2 (germline): LNHDA, SQIVND (reference sequence). The CDR3 extends over 16 amino acids. V was clipped by 6 bases and J by 6 bases; unmatched bases: 9. The CDR3: CASSVKGTGGGQPQHF. As DNA, the CDR3 is TGTGCCAGTAGCGTTAAGGGGACAGGGGGCGGTCAGCCCCAGCATTTT.

The genes are TRBV5-1 and TRBJ2-5; 7 bases map to TRBD1. Per germline, CDR1 SGHRS and CDR2 YFSETQ. With 2 bases clipped from V and 5 bases from J, the junction kept 15 bases outside the gene matches. The length of the CDR3 is 17 residues. The CDR3 DNA reads TGCGCCAGCAGCTTCCTTAATTCGGATAGGGGGCAGGAGACCCAGTACTTC. Protein product: CASSFLNSDRGQETQYF.

The V call is TRBV28, the J call TRBJ2-2; D is unclear. In germline, CDR1 is MDHEN, CDR2 SYDVKM. Trimming took off 8 bases at V and 7 bases at J, with 8 bases between the two ends. CDR3 length: 11 residues. The CDR3 nucleotides read TGTGCCAGCGTGCGAGGCGGGGAGCTGTTTTTT. Its translation is CASVRGGELFF.